Given below is one TCR beta chain in context. Antigen specificity is unknown. This entry comes from a study of T cells after posttransplantation cyclophosphamide. Whole-study results and caveats: Recipient CMV seropositivity and CMV reactivation strongly tracked TRB clonality. Blood and skin or GI T cell repertoires showed limited TRB overlap. Donor-recipient repertoire similarity was low at 1-2 months, rising over year one.

Germline assignment: CDR1 MRHNA and CDR2 SNTAGT. Losses at the gene ends were 5 bases for V and 8 bases for J; bases not matched to a gene: 10. The CDR3 runs 16 residues. TCRdb's copy holds only in-frame clones and misses some; the assay was immunoSEQ multiplex PCR. The sample contains around 20,000 clones, approximately 98% of which appear only once. Cells defined as naive were viable CD3+CD4+ or CD3+CD8+ and CCR7+CD45RA+CD45RO-CD95-CD27+CD28+. The related graft donor's blood sample was taken on the day of bone marrow donation. The receptor was derived from a man aged 40-49 years in good health, CMV-negative, and a related stem cell transplant donor. The specimen was naive CD4+ T cells sorted from PBMCs. This sequence joins TRBV6-4 and TRBJ2-1, with 12 positions matching TRBD2. The CDR3, as DNA: TGTGCCAGCAGTCCTTACCCTAGCGGGAGGGGCCATGAGCAGTTCTTC. Translated: CASSPYPSGRGHEQFF.